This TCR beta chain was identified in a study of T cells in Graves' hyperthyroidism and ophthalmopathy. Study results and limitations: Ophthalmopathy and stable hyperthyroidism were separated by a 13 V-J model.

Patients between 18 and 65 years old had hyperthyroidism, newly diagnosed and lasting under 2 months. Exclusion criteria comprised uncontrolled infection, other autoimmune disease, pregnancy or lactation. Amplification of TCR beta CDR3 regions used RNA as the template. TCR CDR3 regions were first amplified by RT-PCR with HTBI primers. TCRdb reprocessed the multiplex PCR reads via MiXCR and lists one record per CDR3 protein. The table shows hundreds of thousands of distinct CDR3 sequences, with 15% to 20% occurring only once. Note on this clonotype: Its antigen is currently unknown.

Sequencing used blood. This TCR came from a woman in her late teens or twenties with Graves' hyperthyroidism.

This chain's CDR3 is CASSQDIGGMNSPLHF. CDR3 coding DNA: TGTGCCAGCAGCCAAGATATTGGGGGCATGAATTCACCCCTCCACTTT. This sequence joins TRBV3-1 and TRBJ1-6; TRBD1 might be the D (6 bases). CDR1 and CDR2 from the germline V gene are LGHDT and YNNKEL (reference sequence). The CDR3 covers 16 residues. V was shortened by 0 bases and J by 7 bases, with 13 bases between the two germline ends.